Included here is one T cell receptor beta chain sequence, with context. Its antigen is not known. This CDR3 spans 15 amino acids. Looked up from germline, CDR1 is SGHKS and CDR2 is YYEKEE (reference sequence). Unmatched junction bases numbered 9, after V lost 4 bases and J lost 3 bases. From RNA transcripts, TCR beta CDR3 regions were amplified. HTBI primers were used for first-round RT-PCR of the TCR CDR3. TCRdb recomputed calls from the multiplex PCR reads with MiXCR, one row per CDR3 protein. The sample contains about 500,000 distinct CDR3 sequences, about 15% of which appear only once. This entry belongs to a study of T cells in Graves' hyperthyroidism and ophthalmopathy. Active moderate-to-severe ophthalmopathy, Clinical Activity Score at least 3, NOSPECS at least 4, under 3 months' duration. Thyroid ultrasound, orbital computed tomography, clinical symptoms, and serum thyroxine and TRAb underpinned diagnoses.

General study findings and limits: Model output signaled ophthalmopathy a median approximately 6 months ahead of onset. Most expanded thyroid clonotypes above 0.001 also appeared in blood.

This TCR was recovered from a woman in her thirties with Graves' ophthalmopathy. The specimen sequenced was blood. The rearrangement links TRBV5-5 to TRBJ2-7; 8 positions agree with TRBD1. CDR3 sequence: CASSPTPRGHYEQYF. The CDR3 DNA follows: TGTGCCAGCAGCCCCACTCCCAGGGGGCACTACGAGCAGTACTTC.